Listed here are 22 T cell receptor beta chains from one sample, sequenced in a study of neurological immune-mediated disorders. Noted time point: longitudinal time-point 3. In TCRdb, the 5' RACE reads were re-called with MiXCR into one record per CDR3 protein. The sample lists roughly 100,000 distinct CDR3 sequences; approximately 10% were seen once. The material sequenced was PBMCs. All receptors derive from a female donor with HTLV-1-associated myelopathy (HAM/TSP).

This clonotype was seen only a few times. V is TRBV10-2 and J is TRBJ1-5, with TRBD1 identical over 7 bases. CDR3 size: 14 residues. Per germline, CDR1 WSHSY and CDR2 SAAADI. The V gene end was trimmed by 5 bases and the J gene end by 11 bases; junction bases not matched to a gene: 12. The CDR3 DNA follows: TGCGCCAGCAGTAGTTTGGGACAGCTATCAGCCCAGCATTTT. Translation gives CASSSLGQLSAQHF.

This clonotype was seen many times. CDR3 in amino acids: CASSQDRGQPDTQYF. The CDR3 DNA sequence: TGCGCCAGCAGCCAGGACAGGGGGCAGCCAGATACGCAGTATTTT. The V call is TRBV4-1, the J call TRBJ2-3, with 11 positions matching TRBD1. V was clipped by 3 bases and J by 4 bases; unmatched bases: 3. Germline CDR1 is MGHRA and CDR2 is YSYEKL. CDR3 length: 15 residues.

This clonotype was seen a handful of times. The genes are TRBV10-2 and TRBJ2-3; D remains ambiguous. CDR3 length equals 14 residues. The ends were cut back, 5 bases at V and 4 bases at J, with 13 bases in the middle. CDR1 is WSHSY, CDR2 SAAADI, per germline. CDR3 protein: CASSRSVSADTQYF. In DNA form, the CDR3 reads TGCGCCAGCAGTAGGTCGGTAAGCGCAGATACGCAGTATTTT.

This rearrangement joins TRBV20-1 to TRBJ2-5; tentatively, D is TRBD1 (6 bases). CDR3 size: 13 residues. V lost 5 bases and J lost 4, with 14 bases in between. Germline lookup yields CDR1 DFQATT and CDR2 SNEGSKA (reference sequence). CDR3 sequence: CSARPLGAETQYF. The CDR3 nucleotides read TGCAGTGCTCGTCCCCTGGGGGCAGAGACCCAGTACTTC.

A word on this clonotype: This may come from a read error, since a much larger clone is one base off. The chain is built from TRBV12-3 or TRBV12-4 and TRBJ2-3; D call uncertain. This CDR3 has 12 amino acids. DNA of the CDR3: TGTGCCAGCAGTTTTTACACAGTTACGCAGTATTTT. It translates to CASSFYTVTQYF.

Ten or more counts support this clonotype. V is TRBV5-1 and J is TRBJ2-1; possibly TRBD1 for D (7 bases). Germline loops: CDR1 SGHRS, CDR2 YFSETQ. The CDR3 runs 15 residues. Trimming pared 6 bases from V and 3 bases from J, leaving 16 bases between. The CDR3 region has the DNA TGCGCCAGCATGATGACAGGGACTTACTACAATGAGCAGTTCTTC. Translation: CASMMTGTYYNEQFF.

Details on this clonotype: This may arise from a read error, as a much more abundant clone is one base away. The chain is built from TRBV6-6 and TRBJ2-5, with D perhaps TRBD1 (6 bases). CDR1 and CDR2 (germline): MNHNY, SVGAGI (reference sequence). The CDR3 has 15 amino acids. Deletions cut 2 bases from V and 2 bases from J, with 12 bases between. The CDR3 is CASSYQDSRQETQYF. The CDR3 coding sequence is TGTGCCAGCAGTTACCAGGACAGTCGGCAAGAGACCCAGTACTTC.

This clonotype was counted at least ten times. The chain links TRBV28 to TRBJ2-3; D ambiguous. The V end was cut by 10 bases, the J end by 4 bases, with 15 bases between. The CDR3 is 13 residues long. Looked up from germline, CDR1 is MDHEN and CDR2 is SYDVKM. The CDR3 here is CATYLEQSDTQYF. The CDR3 bases are TGTGCCACCTACCTCGAACAGTCAGATACGCAGTATTTT.

This clonotype was observed at least ten times. The chain couples TRBV5-1 to TRBJ2-2; TRBD1 aligns across 11 bases. V was pared by 3 bases and J by 7 bases, with 8 bases of the junction left unmatched. There are 16 residues in the CDR3. CDR1 and CDR2 from the germline V gene are SGHRS and YFSETQ. CDR3: CASSSPDRGRDGELFF. The CDR3 nucleotides read TGCGCCAGCAGCTCGCCGGACAGGGGGCGGGACGGGGAGCTGTTTTTT.

Comment on this clonotype: The junction does not match germline at one end; this may be a read error. The CDR3 loop reads CASSQVTPRTPLHF. Here the CDR3 DNA reads TGCGCAAGCAGCCAAGTGACACCGCGCACACCCCTCCACTTT. The gene calls are TRBV4-1 and TRBJ1-6; D gene uncertain. CDR1 and CDR2 from the germline V gene are MGHRA and YSYEKL. The CDR3 sequence is 14 residues long.

This clonotype was observed many times. J is TRBJ2-7 and V is TRBV7-2; TRBD1 agrees at 11 bases. Germline CDR1 SGHTA, CDR2 FQGNSA. The CDR3 consists of 15 residues. The V segment lost 3 bases and the J segment 3 bases; nucleotides outside the gene matches: 4. The CDR3 spells CASSFGTGGYYEQYF. Written as DNA, the CDR3 is TGTGCCAGCAGCTTTGGGACAGGGGGATACTACGAGCAGTACTTC.

This clonotype has more than one count but fewer than ten. V gene TRBV3-1 combines with J gene TRBJ1-2, with 7 bases fitting TRBD1. The CDR3 covers 17 residues. Germline CDR1 and CDR2: LGHDT and YNNKEL (reference sequence). Germline trimming cut 0 bases from V and 6 bases from J; bases unmatched to any gene: 13. The CDR3 coding sequence is TGTGCCAGCAGCCAAGATTTACCCGGAACAGGGGCGGATGGCTACACCTTC. Its translation is CASSQDLPGTGADGYTF.

There are many counts of this clonotype. V is TRBV5-5 and J is TRBJ1-5; D call uncertain. This CDR3 has 13 amino acids. The germline CDR1 and CDR2 sequences are SGHKS and YYEKEE (reference sequence). V gave up 1 base and J gave up 5 bases, with 7 bases separating them. In DNA, the CDR3 is TGTGCCAGCAGCTTGAATCCTCATCAGCCCCAGCATTTT. Encoded protein: CASSLNPHQPQHF.

Regarding this clonotype: One base away lies a much larger clone, so this may be a sequencing read error. The chain couples TRBV20-1 to TRBJ2-5; D is possibly TRBD2 (7 bases). Trimming shortened V by 6 bases and J by 3 bases, and 14 bases separated the two germline ends. Germline CDR1 and CDR2: DFQATT and SNEGSKA (reference sequence). The CDR3 length is 13 residues. CDR3 loop: CSAVGRGEETQYF. The CDR3 DNA sequence: TGCAGTGCGGTGGGGAGGGGGGAAGAGACCCAGTACTTC.

In this sample, this clonotype turned up many times. This sequence joins TRBV9 and TRBJ1-2; possibly TRBD1 for D (6 bases). CDR1 is SGDLS, CDR2 YYNGEE, per germline. The CDR3 loop spans 15 amino acids. V was shortened by 0 bases and J by 6 bases, with 15 bases between the two germline ends. The CDR3 coding sequence is TGTGCCAGCAGCGTAGGGTTAGTGGGACAACATGGCTACACCTTC. It yields the protein CASSVGLVGQHGYTF.

This clonotype appeared many times. The chain uses TRBV29-1 and TRBJ1-2; 8 bases map to TRBD1. J was trimmed by 5 bases and V by 3 bases; bases with no gene match: 5. The CDR3 is 13 amino acids. In germline, CDR1 is SQVTM, CDR2 ANQGSEA. The DNA of the CDR3 is TGCAGCGTTGAGGGCAGGGGGCGTTATGGCTACACCTTC. This encodes CSVEGRGRYGYTF.

The sample holds many counts of this clonotype. V is TRBV10-3 and J is TRBJ1-2, with D possibly being TRBD1 (6 bases). Between the trimmed V and J ends, which lost 0 bases and 8 bases, there was a span of 16 bases. CDR1 ENHRY and CDR2 SYGVKD come from the germline V gene. The CDR3 is 15 amino acids. CDR3 nucleotide sequence: TGTGCCATCAGTGAGTCGACGGGGGCAGGGAGCGGCTACACCTTC. It translates to CAISESTGAGSGYTF.

This CDR3 is CASSYNRQGRYNSPLHF. The CDR3 nucleotides are TGTGCCAGCAGTTACAACCGACAGGGTAGATATAATTCACCCCTCCACTTT. V and J are TRBV27 and TRBJ1-6; 7 nucleotides line up with TRBD1. After removal of 4 bases from V and 4 bases from J, the junction contained 10 bases not matched to a gene. This CDR3 region has 17 residues. Germline values: CDR1 MNHEY, CDR2 SMNVEV (reference sequence).

This clonotype was picked up many times. This chain uses TRBV9 with TRBJ2-1; 9 nucleotides match TRBD2. The CDR3 totals 15 residues. Trimming at V came to 1 base and at J to 9 bases, leaving 8 bases not matched to a gene. CDR1 and CDR2 from the germline V gene are SGDLS and YYNGEE. CDR3: CASSVWGGGAGEQFF. Here the CDR3 DNA reads TGTGCCAGCAGCGTATGGGGCGGGGGGGCCGGTGAGCAGTTCTTC.

This clonotype was picked up many times. This chain links TRBV12-3 or TRBV12-4 with TRBJ2-1; 7 nucleotides match TRBD2. The CDR3 is 15 amino acids. The J segment lost 7 bases and the V segment lost 2 bases, leaving 8 bases of the junction unmatched. CDR3 sequence: CASSLLAGVKNEQFF. Written as DNA, the CDR3 is TGTGCCAGCAGTTTATTGGCGGGGGTCAAGAATGAGCAGTTCTTC.

This clonotype was seen many times. The chain carries TRBV5-1 and TRBJ2-2, with 10 bases identical to TRBD1. Germline CDR1 SGHRS, CDR2 YFSETQ. Trimming cost V 3 bases and J 4 bases; bases outside gene matches: 6. This CDR3 contains 16 residues. CDR3 DNA sequence: TGCGCCAGCAGCTACGACAGGGGGCCGAGCACCGGGGAGCTGTTTTTT. This gives the protein CASSYDRGPSTGELFF. The entire variable domain, with the rest obtained from reference TRBV5-1 and TRBJ2-2, is as follows: KAGVTQTPRYLIKTRGQQVTLSCSPISGHRSVSWYQQTPGQGLQFLFEYFSETQRNKGNFPGRFSGRQFSNSRSEMNVSTLELGDSALYLCASSYDRGPSTGELFFGEGSRLTVL.

This clonotype has at least ten counts. The genes are TRBV2 and TRBJ2-7, with 7 bases that match TRBD1. The CDR3 has 12 amino acids. CDR1 is SNHLY, CDR2 FYNNEI, per germline. V was clipped by 7 bases and J by 3 bases; unmatched bases: 3. CDR3 nucleotide sequence: TGTGCCAGCATACAGGGGTTCTACGAGCAGTACTTC. It is translated as CASIQGFYEQYF.